Described below is a single TCR beta chain sequence and its context. Its antigen remains unknown. This specimen belongs to a study of T cell repertoires in cytomegalovirus infection. The wider study: Both a matching HLA type and CMV infection were indicated by public TCR beta signatures. Study conclusions and caveats: Dominating the ex vivo response were HLA-C-restricted CMV-specific TCR beta clonotypes.

From the reads, TCRdb called clonotypes with MiXCR, one entry per CDR3 protein. The sample contains fewer than 950,000 distinct CDR3 sequences, about 30% of which appear only once. This specimen was cultured CD8+ T cells from PBMCs, taken from culture after CMV antigen stimulation. This TCR was sampled from a human donor in good health (CMV status not recorded). Some clones in this sample may be carry-over from other donors' samples.

The CDR3 reads CASSMAGITDTQYF. Written as DNA, the CDR3 is TGTGCCAGTAGTATGGCAGGTATCACAGATACGCAGTATTTT. The chain has TRBV19 and TRBJ2-3, with D unclear. The CDR3 length is 14 residues. The germline gives CDR1 LNHDA, CDR2 SQIVND (reference sequence). Trimming pared 3 bases from V and 2 bases from J, leaving 9 bases between.